A single sample gave rise to the 4 T cell receptor beta chains below, sequenced in a study of graft-versus-host responses after intestinal transplantation. Measured with immunoSEQ multiplex PCR; TCRdb has only the in-frame clones, and not every one. The table includes about 97,000 clones, about nine tenths detected once. The sample was PBMCs, taken approximately 470 days after intestinal transplant. All receptors derive from a human patient who received an intestinal transplant, so some T cells may come from the graft donor.

The chain couples TRBV7-6 to TRBJ2-3; no clear D gene. The CDR3 totals 17 residues. CDR1 is SGHVS and CDR2 is FNYEAQ in the germline V gene. The ends were cut back, 1 base at V and 1 base at J, with 15 bases in the middle. The CDR3 nucleotides read TGTGCCAGCAGCTTAGAGCCGACGGGTTGGGGCACAGATACGCAGTATTTT. It encodes CASSLEPTGWGTDTQYF.

V usage is TRBV6-5 and J usage is TRBJ1-4, with D tentatively TRBD1 (5 bases). The CDR3 spans 16 residues. Looked up from germline, CDR1 is MNHEY and CDR2 is SVGAGI. V was cut by 0 bases and J by 8 bases, with 16 bases left in between. The chain's CDR3 is CASSYSSSTGEEKLFF. CDR3 bases: TGTGCCAGCAGTTACTCTTCAAGCACGGGGGAGGAAAAACTGTTTTTT.

This sequence joins TRBV18 and TRBJ1-6, with 8 bases identical to TRBD1. J gave up 6 bases and V 3 bases, and 4 bases lay outside the gene matches. CDR1 KGHSH and CDR2 LQKENI come from the germline V gene. This CDR3 contains 15 residues. The CDR3 bases are TGTGCCAGCTCACCCGGACAGGGTGGTAATTCACCCCTCCACTTT. This sequence encodes CASSPGQGGNSPLHF.

For the CDR3, the DNA is TGTGCCAGCAGGAGGACTAGCAGTGGGACAGATACGCAGTATTTT. It is translated as CASRRTSSGTDTQYF. The rearrangement uses TRBV2 and TRBJ2-3, with 8 bases identical to TRBD2. Germline V gene lookup returns CDR1 SNHLY and CDR2 FYNNEI. The J segment lost 3 bases and the V segment lost 6 bases, leaving 8 bases of the junction unmatched. CDR3 size: 15 residues.